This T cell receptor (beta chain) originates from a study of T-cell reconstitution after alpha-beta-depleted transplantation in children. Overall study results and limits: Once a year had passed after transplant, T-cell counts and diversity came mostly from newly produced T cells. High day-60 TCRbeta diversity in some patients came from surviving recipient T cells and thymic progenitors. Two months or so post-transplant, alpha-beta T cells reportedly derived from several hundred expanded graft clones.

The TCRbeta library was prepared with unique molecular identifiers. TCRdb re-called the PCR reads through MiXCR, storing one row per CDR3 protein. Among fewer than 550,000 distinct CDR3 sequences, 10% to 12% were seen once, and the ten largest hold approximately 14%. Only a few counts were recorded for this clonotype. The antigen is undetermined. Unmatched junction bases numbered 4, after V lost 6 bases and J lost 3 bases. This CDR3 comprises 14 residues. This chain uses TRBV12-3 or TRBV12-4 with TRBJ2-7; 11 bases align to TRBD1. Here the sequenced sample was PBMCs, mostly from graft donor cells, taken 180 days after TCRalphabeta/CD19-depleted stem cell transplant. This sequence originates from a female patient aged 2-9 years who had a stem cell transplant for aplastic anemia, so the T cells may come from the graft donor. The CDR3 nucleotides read TGTGCCAGCAGCGGACAGGGGGCGAACTACGAGCAGTACTTC. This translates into CASSGQGANYEQYF.